This T cell receptor (beta chain) was sequenced during a study of CD8+CD57+ T cells in acquired aplastic anemia. Germline loops: CDR1 SGHNT, CDR2 YYREEE (reference sequence). V shed 5 bases and J 0 bases; nucleotides not matched to a gene: 6. This CDR3 has 15 residues. Selection for sequencing was limited to patients who had shown CD8+CD57+ cell expansion by flow cytometry. CDR3 and TCR beta VDJ profiling relied on a genomic DNA template. TCRdb processed the reads anew with MiXCR; each CDR3 protein has one entry. The sample contains 200,000 to 250,000 distinct CDR3 sequences, about 62% of which appear only once.

The TCR comes from a human donor with aplastic anemia. This chain joins TRBV5-4 and TRBJ2-7; 9 nucleotides line up with TRBD1. The sample comprised sorted CD4+, CD8+, or CD8+CD57+ T cells (not recorded which) from PBMCs. CDR3 amino acids: CASRHTGQGSYEQYF. The CDR3, as DNA: TGTGCCAGCAGACACACGGGACAGGGCTCCTACGAGCAGTACTTC.